Below, one T cell receptor beta chain is given with its context. The antigen is unknown. The CDR3 extends over 13 amino acids. With 7 bases removed from V and 2 bases from J, the gap between germline ends came to 11 bases. The germline CDR1 and CDR2 sequences are LNHDA and SQIVND (reference sequence). This record comes from a study of a mutant IDH1 vaccine in newly diagnosed glioma. Assay: immunoSEQ multiplex PCR; the TCRdb copy retains only in-frame clones and omits some. The table has around 78,000 clones, roughly 90% seen once. As to time point: week 5, during vaccination. Vaccinated patients received 300 ug of mutant IDH1 20-mer peptide per dose, with topical imiquimod.

The receptor comes from a woman in her forties or fifties with glioma. This specimen consisted of PBMCs, obtained from a glioma patient whose treatment included an IDH1 peptide vaccine. V and J are TRBV19 and TRBJ2-5; the D gene is possibly TRBD1 (6 bases). The CDR3 DNA sequence: TGTGCCAGTACCCCAACAGGGCAAGAGACCCAGTACTTC. It codes for CASTPTGQETQYF.